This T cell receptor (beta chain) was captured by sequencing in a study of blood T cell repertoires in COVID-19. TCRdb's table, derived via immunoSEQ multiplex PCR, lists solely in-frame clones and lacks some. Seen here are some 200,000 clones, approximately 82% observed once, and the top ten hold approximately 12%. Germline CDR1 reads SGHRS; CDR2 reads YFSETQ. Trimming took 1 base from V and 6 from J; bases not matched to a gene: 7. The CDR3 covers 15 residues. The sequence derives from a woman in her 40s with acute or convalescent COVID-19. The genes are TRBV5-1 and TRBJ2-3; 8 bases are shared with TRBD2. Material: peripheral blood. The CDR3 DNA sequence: TGCGCCAGCAGCTTGAAGCGGGGGCCCGAGGATACGCAGTATTTT. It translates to CASSLKRGPEDTQYF.